This TCR beta chain is drawn from a study of immune cell composition in non-small cell lung cancer. Profiled with immunoSEQ multiplex PCR; TCRdb holds only in-frame clones, not every one. The profile shows 2,100 or so clones, around 70% of them singletons. By sample fraction, this clone is large. Its antigen is not known. General study results and limits: About 80% of squamous and 33% of adenocarcinoma cases had tumour-associated clones >0.5%. Lung adenocarcinomas had lower top 10 clone scores and clonality than squamous tumours.

Germline assignment: CDR1 MDHEN and CDR2 SYDVKM. The CDR3 sequence is 15 residues long. V lost 0 bases, J lost 0 bases, and 6 bases lay in between. This receptor was taken from a human donor with non-small cell lung cancer. What was sequenced was lung tumor tissue. The chain recombines TRBV28 with TRBJ1-3, with a possible D match to TRBD1 (5 bases). The chain's CDR3 is CASSLWDISGNTIYF. The CDR3 DNA follows: TGTGCCAGCAGTTTATGGGACATCTCTGGAAACACCATATATTTT.